Listed below are T cell receptor beta chains from one sample, sequenced in a study of blood T cell repertoires in COVID-19. The data were produced by immunoSEQ multiplex PCR, yet TCRdb's version contains in-frame clones alone and is incomplete. Seen here are 250,000 to 300,000 clones, roughly 90% observed once, and the top ten hold around 2%. Sequenced material: peripheral blood. The receptors stem from a middle-aged man with acute or convalescent COVID-19. Each CDR3 is given with its conserved first and last residue. A D gene is named only where the DNA matches it firmly.

.	TRBJ1-5	TRBV4-1	CASSQEPPREFGQPQHF	TGCGCCAGCAGCCAAGAACCTCCCAGGGAATTTGGTCAGCCCCAGCATTTT
TRBD1	TRBJ1-4	TRBV18	CASSPSTGEDEKLFF	TGTGCCAGCTCACCATCGACAGGGGAGGATGAAAAACTGTTTTTT
.	TRBJ2-6	TRBV5-4	CASSIDSSGANVLTF	TGTGCCAGCAGCATAGACTCCTCTGGGGCCAACGTCCTGACTTTC
.	TRBJ2-3	TRBV7-3	CASSPGPRGTDTQYF	TGTGCCAGCAGCCCAGGCCCGCGAGGCACAGATACGCAGTATTTT
.	TRBJ1-4	TRBV2	CATRPFVRGTEKLFF	TGTGCCACCCGTCCCTTCGTCCGGGGAACCGAAAAACTGTTTTTT
TRBD2	TRBJ2-2	TRBV5-1	CASSLLAGGPGGELFF	TGCGCCAGCAGCCTACTAGCGGGGGGGCCCGGCGGGGAGCTGTTTTTT
TRBD2	TRBJ2-1	TRBV4-1	CASSGIAGGRNEQFF	TGCGCCAGCAGCGGGATAGCGGGGGGCCGTAATGAGCAGTTCTTC
TRBD1	TRBJ2-7	TRBV6-6	CASSPRQGQGWAYEQYF	TGTGCCAGCAGTCCCCGACAGGGTCAGGGGTGGGCCTACGAGCAGTACTTC
TRBD1	TRBJ1-2	TRBV3-1/TRBV3-2	CASSRQGANYGYTF	TGTGCCAGCAGCCGACAGGGAGCTAACTATGGCTACACCTTC
.	TRBJ2-3	TRBV6-2/TRBV6-3	CASSYGLADTQYF	TGTGCCAGCAGTTATGGGCTTGCAGATACGCAGTATTTT
.	TRBJ1-2	TRBV10-2	CASSERGQGEWSYGYTF	TGCGCCAGCAGTGAAAGAGGACAAGGGGAATGGAGCTATGGCTACACCTTC